These 15 T cell receptor beta chains came from one sample sequenced in a study of blood T cell repertoires in COVID-19. Profiled with immunoSEQ multiplex PCR; TCRdb holds only in-frame clones, not every one. The sample consists of about 170,000 clones, 65% to 80% of them appearing once. The specimen was PBMCs or T cells enriched from blood (not recorded which). The receptor source for this set is a woman in her 70s in a cohort exposed to, infected with or recovered from COVID-19 (not recorded which).

The genes are TRBV7-9 and TRBJ2-4; no clear D gene. Trimming stripped 1 base from V and 5 bases from J, with 9 bases between. The CDR3 loop spans 14 amino acids. CDR1 is SEHNR, CDR2 FQNEAQ, per germline (reference sequence). The CDR3 spells CASSLGAIENIQYF. Here the CDR3 DNA reads TGTGCCAGCAGCTTAGGGGCAATAGAAAACATTCAGTACTTC.

The chain is built from TRBV27 and TRBJ2-3, with 12 bases fitting TRBD2. Looked up from germline, CDR1 is MNHEY and CDR2 is SMNVEV (reference sequence). V shed 2 bases, J shed 4 bases, and the junction held 1 base outside the gene matches. This CDR3 contains 15 residues. CDR3 DNA sequence: TGTGCCAGCAGTTTACTAGCGGGAGGGCCAGATACGCAGTATTTT. It is translated as CASSLLAGGPDTQYF.

CDR3 amino acids: CASSGTGFGEKLFF. The CDR3 DNA is TGTGCCAGCAGTGGGACAGGGTTTGGAGAAAAACTGTTTTTT. This chain uses TRBV6-6 with TRBJ1-4, with 9 bases fitting TRBD1. The CDR3 runs to 14 residues. The germline V gene encodes CDR1 MNHNY and CDR2 SVGAGI (reference sequence). V shed 5 bases and J 8 bases; nucleotides not matched to a gene: 6.

This clone showed up just once. V and J are TRBV30 and TRBJ2-3; 7 nucleotides agree with TRBD2. There are 14 residues in the CDR3. Germline CDR1 and CDR2: GTSNPN and SVGIG (reference sequence). Trimming at V came to 1 base and at J to 2 bases, leaving 3 bases not matched to a gene. As DNA, the CDR3 is TGTGCCTGGAGTGGGCTAGCGGTCACAGATACGCAGTATTTT. Translating it yields CAWSGLAVTDTQYF.

The CDR3 DNA reads as TGTGCCAGCTCACCCTCAGGTGCTCAGTCTGGAAACACCATATATTTT. It yields the protein CASSPSGAQSGNTIYF. The chain links TRBV18 to TRBJ1-3; D remains ambiguous. Trimming left V 3 bases short and J 1 base short, with 13 bases between. Germline CDR1 is KGHSH and CDR2 is LQKENI. The CDR3 loop spans 16 amino acids.

The chain links TRBV9 to TRBJ1-4; 7 bases line up with TRBD1. The CDR3 runs 13 residues. Germline assignment: CDR1 SGDLS and CDR2 YYNGEE. V dropped 0 bases and J dropped 15; count of bases not matched to a gene: 8. CDR3 sequence (DNA): TGTGCCAGCAGCGTAGCTTTGACAGGGTCTTTGTTTTTT. Translation gives CASSVALTGSLFF.

The genes are TRBV10-3 and TRBJ2-1; tentative D call: TRBD2 (6 bases). The germline V and J ends were trimmed by 0 bases and 3 bases, with 15 bases remaining between them. Germline loops: CDR1 ENHRY, CDR2 SYGVKD. This CDR3 comprises 17 residues. The DNA for the CDR3 is TGTGCCATCAGTGAGTCAAGGTCCGGACTACGCTACAATGAGCAGTTCTTC. This encodes CAISESRSGLRYNEQFF.

This chain links TRBV11-3 with TRBJ2-3, with a tentative D call TRBD2 (6 bases). This CDR3 has 16 amino acids. Germline assignment: CDR1 SGHNT and CDR2 YENEEA. V was trimmed by 5 bases and J by 2 bases, leaving 17 bases between them. CDR3 sequence (DNA): TGTGCCAGCAGCCAGACCCTAGCGCACTACACAGATACGCAGTATTTT. Encoded protein: CASSQTLAHYTDTQYF.

The chain carries TRBV4-2 and TRBJ2-7; 9 nucleotides align to TRBD1. Germline V gene sequence: CDR1 LGHNA, CDR2 YNFKEQ. The CDR3 has 20 residues. Losses at the gene ends were 4 bases for V and 11 bases for J; bases not matched to a gene: 30. The CDR3 is CASSPTSRRTGEVWIYDEYF. In DNA, the CDR3 is TGTGCCAGCAGCCCAACATCGCGGAGGACAGGGGAGGTGTGGATTTACGATGAGTACTTC.

The rearrangement links TRBV7-2 to TRBJ2-1; TRBD2 agrees at 12 bases. J gave up 7 bases and V 2 bases, and 3 bases lay outside the gene matches. Germline assignment: CDR1 SGHTA and CDR2 FQGNSA. The CDR3 consists of 15 residues. The CDR3 bases are TGTGCCAGCAGCTTATATACTAGCGGGAGGAATGAGCAGTTCTTC. Amino acid sequence: CASSLYTSGRNEQFF.

V usage is TRBV27 and J usage is TRBJ1-1, with D possibly being TRBD1 (6 bases). CDR3 length: 14 residues. V dropped 3 bases and J dropped 1 base, with 9 bases sitting between them. Germline CDR1 MNHEY, CDR2 SMNVEV (reference sequence). The CDR3 is CASSLGAGNTEAFF. The CDR3 nucleotides read TGTGCCAGCAGTTTGGGGGCGGGGAACACTGAAGCTTTCTTT.

CDR3 loop: CASSRQEPNTEAFF. In DNA, the CDR3 is TGTGCCAGCAGTCGACAGGAACCAAACACTGAAGCTTTCTTT. This chain joins TRBV11-3 and TRBJ1-1; TRBD1 is a possible D gene (6 bases). Germline CDR1 SGHNT, CDR2 YENEEA. Between the trimmed V and J ends, which lost 6 bases and 2 bases, there was a span of 13 bases. This CDR3 comprises 14 residues.

The chain employs TRBV2 and TRBJ2-7, with D tentatively TRBD2 (6 bases). Germline V CDR1 and CDR2: SNHLY, FYNNEI. The CDR3 spans 12 residues. Trimming removed 8 bases at V and 1 base at J, with 9 bases between. This CDR3 is CASSGDSYEQYF. CDR3 nucleotide sequence: TGTGCCAGCTCGGGGGATTCCTACGAGCAGTACTTC.

This chain links TRBV9 with TRBJ2-7, with a possible D match to TRBD2 (6 bases). This CDR3 comprises 13 residues. V lost 2 bases and J 5 bases, leaving 11 bases between the germline ends. Per the germline V gene, CDR1 is SGDLS and CDR2 is YYNGEE. CDR3 protein: CASSVWGGHEQYF. The CDR3 DNA follows: TGTGCCAGCAGCGTTTGGGGAGGCCACGAGCAGTACTTC.

Of note for this clone: Additional DNA sequences in this sample encode the identical CDR3. V gene TRBV3-1 (or the pseudogene TRBV3-2) combines with J gene TRBJ2-5; tentative D call: TRBD2 (6 bases). CDR1 is LGHDT and CDR2 is YNNKEL in the germline V gene (reference sequence). Trimming shortened V by 1 base and J by 1 base, and 10 bases separated the two germline ends. The CDR3 runs to 15 residues. The DNA for the CDR3 is TGTGCCAGCAGCCAAGGGGGGACTCGCCAAGAGACCCAGTACTTC. It encodes CASSQGGTRQETQYF.